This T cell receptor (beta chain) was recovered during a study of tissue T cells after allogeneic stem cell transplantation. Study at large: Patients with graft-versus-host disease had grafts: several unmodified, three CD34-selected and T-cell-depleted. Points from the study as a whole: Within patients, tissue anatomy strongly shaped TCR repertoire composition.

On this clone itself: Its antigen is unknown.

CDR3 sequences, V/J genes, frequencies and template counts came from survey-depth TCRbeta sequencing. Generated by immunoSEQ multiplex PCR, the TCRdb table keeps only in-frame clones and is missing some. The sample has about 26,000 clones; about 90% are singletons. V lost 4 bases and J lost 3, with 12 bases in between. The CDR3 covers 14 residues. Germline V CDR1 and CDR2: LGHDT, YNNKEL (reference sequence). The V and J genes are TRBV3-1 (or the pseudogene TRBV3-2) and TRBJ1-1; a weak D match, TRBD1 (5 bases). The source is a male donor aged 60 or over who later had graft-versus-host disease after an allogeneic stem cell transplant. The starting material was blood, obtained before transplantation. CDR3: CASSRARGDTEAFF. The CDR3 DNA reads TGTGCCAGCAGCCGGGCCCGGGGGGACACTGAAGCTTTCTTT.